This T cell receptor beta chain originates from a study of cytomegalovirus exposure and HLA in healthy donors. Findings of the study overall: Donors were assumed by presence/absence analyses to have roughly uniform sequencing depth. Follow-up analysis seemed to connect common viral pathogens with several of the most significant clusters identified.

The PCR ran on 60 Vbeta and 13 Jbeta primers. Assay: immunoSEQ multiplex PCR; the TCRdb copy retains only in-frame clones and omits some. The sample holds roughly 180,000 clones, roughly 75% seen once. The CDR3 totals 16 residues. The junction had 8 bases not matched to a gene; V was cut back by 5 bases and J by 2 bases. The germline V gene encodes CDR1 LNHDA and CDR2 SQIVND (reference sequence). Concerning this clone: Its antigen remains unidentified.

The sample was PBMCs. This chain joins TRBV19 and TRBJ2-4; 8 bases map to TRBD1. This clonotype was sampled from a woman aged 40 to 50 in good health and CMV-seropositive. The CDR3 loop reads CASSLQDREPKNIQYF. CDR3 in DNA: TGTGCCAGTAGTCTCCAGGACAGGGAACCCAAAAACATTCAGTACTTC.